The 15 T cell receptor beta chains below all came from one sample that was sequenced in a study of T cells in Graves' hyperthyroidism and ophthalmopathy. TCR beta CDR3 region amplification was performed from RNA transcripts. The primer set for the first-round RT-PCR of the TCR CDR3 was HTBI. TCRdb fed the multiplex PCR reads into MiXCR, producing one record per CDR3 protein. Seen here are around 760,000 distinct CDR3 sequences, approximately 40% observed once, and the top ten hold around 31%. Sequencing was performed on blood. These receptors were collected from a woman aged 35 to 49 with Graves' hyperthyroidism.

This clonotype was counted many times. The chain joins TRBV9 to TRBJ1-1, with D maybe TRBD1 (5 bases). The V end was cut by 2 bases, the J end by 1 base, with 9 bases between. Germline V gene data show CDR1 as SGDLS and CDR2 as YYNGEE. The CDR3 length is 14 residues. CDR3 DNA: TGTGCCAGCAGCGTTTCCGGGGGGAACACTGAAGCTTTCTTT. Its translation is CASSVSGGNTEAFF.

V gene TRBV29-1 combines with J gene TRBJ1-6; D gene uncertain. This CDR3 is 12 amino acids long. Germline CDR1 reads SQVTM; CDR2 reads ANQGSEA. This CDR3 reads CRSAGLNSPLHF. CDR3 in DNA: TGCAGATCGGCAGGCCTCAATTCACCCCTCCACTTT.

This clonotype appeared many times. This sequence joins TRBV7-2 and TRBJ1-3, with D uncertain. CDR1 is SGHTA, CDR2 FQGNSA, per germline. This CDR3 has 12 residues. V lost 2 bases to trimming and J lost 7 bases, with 6 bases between them. In DNA, the CDR3 is TGTGCCAGCAGCTTAACAGACAACACCATATATTTT. Translating it yields CASSLTDNTIYF. The full variable domain, completed using reference TRBV7-2 and TRBJ1-3, is GAGVSQSPSNKVTEKGKDVELRCDPISGHTALYWYRQSLGQGLEFLIYFQGNSAPDKSGLPSDRFSAERTGGSVSTLTIQRTQQEDSAVYLCASSLTDNTIYFGEGSWLTVV.

The chain uses TRBV12-3 or TRBV12-4 and TRBJ1-4; no clear D. The CDR3 has 14 amino acids. V lost 6 bases and J 5 bases, leaving 13 bases between the germline ends. The CDR3 is CASSPRVENEKLFF. In nucleotides, the CDR3 is TGTGCCAGCAGCCCGCGTGTGGAGAATGAAAAACTGTTTTTT.

Worth noting for this clonotype: A read error may explain this, as a much larger clone is one base away. Since the CDR3 does not end with the conserved phenylalanine or tryptophan, this likely comes from a read error. This chain connects TRBV7-2 to TRBJ1-1; D is unclear. With 5 bases removed from V and 5 bases from J, the gap between germline ends came to 12 bases. CDR1 SGHTA and CDR2 FQGNSA come from the germline V gene. The CDR3 is made up of 13 amino acids. CDR3 nucleotides: TGTGCCAGCAGCCCGACTCCCGTTACTGAAGCTTTCCTT. It is translated as CASSPTPVTEAFL.

This clonotype appeared a few times. DNA of the CDR3: TGTGCCAGCAGCTTGGGGACTAGCGGGGGGTTCCAAGAGACCCAGTACTTC. Translation gives CASSLGTSGGFQETQYF. The rearrangement uses TRBV5-8 and TRBJ2-5, with 14 bases fitting TRBD2. From germline, CDR1 is SGHTS and CDR2 YDEGEE. CDR3 size: 17 residues. Germline trimming cut 0 bases from V and 1 base from J; bases unmatched to any gene: 2. The full variable domain, in which reference TRBV5-8 and TRBJ2-5 provide the parts outside the CDR3, is EAGVTQSPTHLIKTRGQQATLRCSPISGHTSVYWYQQALGLGLQFLLWYDEGEERNRGNFPPRFSGRQFPNYSSELNVNALELEDSALYLCASSLGTSGGFQETQYFGPGTRLLVL.

This chain connects TRBV4-3 to TRBJ1-2, with 7 bases fitting TRBD1. Germline V gives CDR1 LGHNA, CDR2 YSLEER. This CDR3 region has 16 residues. J lost 1 base, V lost 4 bases, and 9 bases had no gene match. CDR3 DNA: TGCGCCAGCAGCCCGACAGGGATTAATGGTAACTATGGCTACACCTTC. Amino acids: CASSPTGINGNYGYTF.

CDR3 in amino acids: CASSGTASYEQYF. The CDR3 DNA reads TGTGCCAGCTCCGGGACAGCCTCCTACGAGCAGTACTTC. This chain connects TRBV6-1 to TRBJ2-7; 7 nucleotides align to TRBD1. CDR3 length: 13 amino acids. The V and J ends lost 8 bases and 0 bases, in that order; junction bases with no gene match: 4. CDR1 is MNHNS and CDR2 is SASEGT in the germline V gene.

The chain recombines TRBV10-3 with TRBJ2-7; 16 bases map to TRBD2. The better agreement between TRBJ2-1 and the DNA end casts doubt on the J call. CDR1 ENHRY and CDR2 SYGVKD come from the germline V gene. CDR3 size: 19 residues. The CDR3 DNA follows: TGTGCCATCAGTGAGGCAGGGACTAGCGGGAGGGTTAAGGTGAATGAGCAGTTCTTC. It codes for CAISEAGTSGRVKVNEQFF.

This chain uses TRBV6-6 with TRBJ2-7, with 14 bases lining up with TRBD2. With 8 bases clipped from V and 5 bases from J, the junction kept 11 bases outside the gene matches. Germline CDR1 MNHNY, CDR2 SVGAGI (reference sequence). There are 16 residues in the CDR3. The CDR3 bases are TGTGCCAGCGACGGCTGGACTAGCGGGAGGTCCCACGAGCAGTACTTC. Amino acids: CASDGWTSGRSHEQYF.

This clonotype was detected many times. The rearrangement links TRBV20-1 to TRBJ1-1, with D uncertain. The CDR3 contains 13 residues. The germline V and J ends were trimmed by 0 bases and 1 base, with 6 bases remaining between them. In germline, CDR1 is DFQATT, CDR2 SNEGSKA (reference sequence). The CDR3 here is CSARDQTNTEAFF. Written as DNA, the CDR3 is TGCAGTGCTAGAGATCAAACGAACACTGAAGCTTTCTTT.

About this clonotype itself: A much larger clone lies a single base off, so this may be a read error. CDR3 DNA sequence: TGTGCCAACAGCTCCCATACGACAGGGACCTACGAGCAGTACTTC. Its translation: CANSSHTTGTYEQYF. This chain uses TRBV7-6 with TRBJ2-7; 7 positions agree with TRBD1. This CDR3 is 15 amino acids long. The germline V gene has CDR1 SGHVS and CDR2 FNYEAQ.

The rearrangement links TRBV7-3 to TRBJ2-5, with a weak D call TRBD2 (6 bases). Germline V gives CDR1 SGHTA, CDR2 FQGTGA. V lost 5 bases, J lost 3 bases, and 13 bases lay in between. The CDR3 runs 14 residues. The CDR3 region has the DNA TGTGCCAGCAGCCAGCGCGGCGGGGAAGAGACCCAGTACTTC. Translating it yields CASSQRGGEETQYF.

Concerning this clonotype: One base away lies a much larger clone, so this may be a sequencing read error. The V gene is TRBV20-1, the J gene TRBJ2-7; D assignment may be TRBD1 or TRBD2 (6 bases each). Germline CDR1 DFQATT, CDR2 SNEGSKA (reference sequence). The CDR3 runs 13 residues. V lost 1 base and J 3 bases, leaving 10 bases between the germline ends. The DNA of the CDR3 is TGCAGTGCTAGAGGGGGGGCACGCTACGAGCAGTACTTC. Encoded protein: CSARGGARYEQYF.

In this sample, this clonotype turned up many times. This rearrangement joins TRBV12-3 or TRBV12-4 to TRBJ1-2; D remains unclear. The CDR3 loop spans 12 amino acids. Trimming removed 3 bases from V and 10 bases from J, with 12 bases in between. The CDR3 sequence: CASSLRGSIYTF. In DNA, the CDR3 is TGTGCCAGCAGTTTGAGAGGGTCCATCTACACCTTC.